This TCR beta chain stems from a study of cytotoxic CD8 clonotypes in ibrutinib-treated CLL. The overall study: Recorded responses included about 25 partial and 2 complete; following median about 70 months, roughly 15 stayed remitted and roughly twelve progressed.

The protocol was immunoSEQ multiplex PCR, while the TCRdb copy is restricted to in-frame clones and leaves out a portion. The sample gives about 92,000 clones, approximately 80% of which show up once; just under 25% is in the top ten. Trimming stripped 0 bases from V and 4 bases from J, with 7 bases between. Per the germline V gene, CDR1 is SNHLY and CDR2 is FYNNEI. This CDR3 region has 13 residues. The gene calls are TRBV2 and TRBJ2-7; D is unclear. The sequencing here drew on PBMCs, taken after 24 months of ibrutinib treatment. This TCR was recovered from a human donor with chronic lymphocytic leukemia. The chain's CDR3 is CASSEALGYEQYF. CDR3 DNA sequence: TGTGCCAGCAGTGAAGCGCTTGGGTACGAGCAGTACTTC.